These 5 T cell receptor beta chains were all obtained from the same sample, sequenced in a study of T cell responses to AZD1222 COVID-19 vaccine. Using immunoSEQ multiplex PCR, the repertoire was profiled, and TCRdb retains in-frame clones only, with some absent. The sample has about 140,000 clones, more than 80% seen once. The sample consisted of peripheral blood, taken 28 days after the second dose of the MenACWY control vaccine. These receptors all stem from an adult who received the MenACWY meningococcal vaccine as a control.

The J gene is TRBJ1-6, the V gene TRBV7-2, with D maybe TRBD1 (5 bases). With 0 bases removed from V and 6 bases from J, the gap between germline ends came to 12 bases. Per the germline V gene, CDR1 is SGHTA and CDR2 is FQGNSA. The CDR3 runs to 16 residues. The CDR3 DNA reads as TGTGCCAGCAGCTTAGCGCGTTTGACAGCTAATTCACCCCTCCACTTT. Translating gives CASSLARLTANSPLHF. Combining the CDR3 with reference TRBV7-2 and TRBJ1-6 gives the whole variable domain GAGVSQSPSNKVTEKGKDVELRCDPISGHTALYWYRQSLGQGLEFLIYFQGNSAPDKSGLPSDRFSAERTGGSVSTLTIQRTQQEDSAVYLCASSLARLTANSPLHFGNGTRLTVT.

This chain links TRBV25-1 with TRBJ2-4; no clear D gene. The CDR3 contains 12 residues. With 4 bases removed from V and 7 bases from J, the gap between germline ends came to 8 bases. The V gene's germline CDR1 is MGHDK and CDR2 SYGVNS. This CDR3 is CASSGVSNIQYF. CDR3 DNA sequence: TGTGCCAGCAGTGGGGTTTCGAACATTCAGTACTTC.

J is TRBJ2-3 and V is TRBV5-1; 7 nucleotides line up with TRBD1. From germline, CDR1 is SGHRS and CDR2 YFSETQ. Losses at the gene ends were 1 base for V and 2 bases for J; bases not matched to a gene: 4. The CDR3 length is 15 residues. The CDR3 loop reads CASSLTGDLTDTQYF. The CDR3 DNA reads TGCGCCAGCAGCTTGACAGGGGATCTCACAGATACGCAGTATTTT.

The rearrangement links TRBV18 to TRBJ2-2; 9 bases are a match to TRBD1. CDR1 and CDR2 (germline): KGHSH, LQKENI. V trimming: 3 bases; J trimming: 2 bases; junction bases outside the gene matches: 7. The CDR3 runs 17 residues. The CDR3 loop is CASSPSYRGRNTGELFF. In nucleotides, the CDR3 is TGTGCCAGCTCACCGTCGTACAGGGGGCGAAACACCGGGGAGCTGTTTTTT. Complete variable domain (other parts from reference TRBV18 and TRBJ2-2): NAGVMQNPRHLVRRRGQEARLRCSPMKGHSHVYWYRQLPEEGLKFMVYLQKENIIDESGMPKERFSAEFPKEGPSILRIQQVVRGDSAAYFCASSPSYRGRNTGELFFGEGSRLTVL.

Points on this clone: At one boundary the junction diverges from the germline segment, which might be a read error. The chain joins TRBV2 to TRBJ1-1, with D maybe TRBD1 (6 bases). From germline, CDR1 is SNHLY and CDR2 FYNNEI. This CDR3 is 13 amino acids long. The CDR3 coding sequence is TGTGCCAGCAGTTTAACAGGGAACGCTGAAGCTTTCTTT. This sequence encodes CASSLTGNAEAFF.